What follows are 26 T cell receptor beta chains derived from one specimen sequenced in a study of blood T cell repertoires in COVID-19. Here immunoSEQ multiplex PCR was the method, and the copy in TCRdb shows in-frame clones only, minus some. The table lists 100,000 to 150,000 clones, about 80% of them singletons. Input material: peripheral blood. The receptors stem from a human donor in a cohort sampled during active COVID-19.

The chain couples TRBV27 to TRBJ2-2; perhaps TRBD1 as D (5 bases). Germline CDR1 is MNHEY and CDR2 is SMNVEV (reference sequence). Trimming left V 1 base short and J 1 base short, with 10 bases between. This CDR3 has 16 amino acids. CDR3: CASSLLGQGNTGELFF. CDR3 DNA sequence: TGTGCCAGCAGTTTATTAGGTCAGGGGAACACCGGGGAGCTGTTTTTT.

The chain employs TRBV7-9 and TRBJ1-1, with no clear D. This CDR3 is built from 12 residues. CDR1 and CDR2 from the germline V gene are SEHNR and FQNEAQ (reference sequence). With 8 bases removed from V and 4 bases from J, the gap between germline ends came to 11 bases. The CDR3 nucleotides read TGTGCCAGCGAGGGCCTGGGCACTGAAGCTTTCTTT. As protein: CASEGLGTEAFF.

The chain joins TRBV4-2 to TRBJ2-1; TRBD2 agrees at 8 bases. With V trimmed by 4 bases and J by 6 bases, 5 bases remained unmatched. The CDR3 length is 14 residues. Germline V gene lookup returns CDR1 LGHNA and CDR2 YNFKEQ. The CDR3 region is CASSLDGGANEQFF. The CDR3 nucleotides read TGTGCCAGCAGCCTCGACGGGGGGGCCAATGAGCAGTTCTTC.

This clone appeared a few times. The chain employs TRBV4-1 and TRBJ2-2; 7 bases are shared with TRBD1. The germline V gene has CDR1 MGHRA and CDR2 YSYEKL. V dropped 8 bases and J dropped 7; count of bases not matched to a gene: 28. CDR3 length: 20 amino acids. The CDR3 coding sequence is TGCGCCAGCGGGCGGAACGAGAACCAGGGGGACGTCACATCTGTCGGGGAGCTGTTTTTT. It specifies CASGRNENQGDVTSVGELFF.

The J gene is TRBJ1-4, the V gene TRBV25-1, with D perhaps TRBD1 (6 bases). Looked up from germline, CDR1 is MGHDK and CDR2 is SYGVNS. V lost 6 bases and J 0 bases, leaving 14 bases between the germline ends. This CDR3 is 16 amino acids long. The CDR3 protein is CASSLGQIATNEKLFF. The CDR3, as DNA: TGTGCCAGCAGCCTCGGACAGATAGCAACTAATGAAAAACTGTTTTTT.

Only a few counts were recorded for this clone. The chain employs TRBV7-9 and TRBJ2-5, with 9 positions matching TRBD2. V shed 5 bases and J 6 bases; nucleotides not matched to a gene: 7. This CDR3 has 14 amino acids. The V gene's germline CDR1 is SEHNR and CDR2 FQNEAQ (reference sequence). Here the CDR3 DNA reads TGTGCCAGCAGCCCCGGGACTAGCATCCAGACCCAGTACTTC. It yields the protein CASSPGTSIQTQYF.

The table lists this clone with a count of one. CDR3 residues: CASSRGQGAEEQYF. The DNA of the CDR3 is TGTGCCAGCAGTCGGGGGCAGGGGGCAGAAGAGCAGTACTTC. The rearrangement links TRBV7-9 to TRBJ2-7; TRBD1 matches at 8 bases. The germline gives CDR1 SEHNR, CDR2 FQNEAQ (reference sequence). The V gene end was trimmed by 6 bases and the J gene end by 7 bases; junction bases not matched to a gene: 11. The CDR3 sequence is 14 residues long.

V gene TRBV28 combines with J gene TRBJ2-7; 7 nucleotides match TRBD1. The length of the CDR3 is 15 residues. The germline gives CDR1 MDHEN, CDR2 SYDVKM. Trimming removed 3 bases from V and 0 bases from J; junction bases left unmatched: 5. The CDR3 here is CASSLDRRTSYEQYF. The CDR3 DNA reads as TGTGCCAGCAGTTTGGACAGGCGTACCTCCTACGAGCAGTACTTC. Combining the CDR3 with reference TRBV28 and TRBJ2-7 gives the whole variable domain DVKVTQSSRYLVKRTGEKVFLECVQDMDHENMFWYRQDPGLGLRLIYFSYDVKMKEKGDIPEGYSVSREKKERFSLILESASTNQTSMYLCASSLDRRTSYEQYFGPGTRLTVT.

The chain joins TRBV27 to TRBJ1-5; D gene unclear. The CDR3 is made up of 13 amino acids. In germline, CDR1 is MNHEY, CDR2 SMNVEV (reference sequence). Trimming cost V 5 bases and J 6 bases, with 11 bases left between them. The CDR3 region has the DNA TGTGCCAGCAGTCCCTACGCGGGTCAGCCCCAGCATTTT. Its translation: CASSPYAGQPQHF.

The rearrangement uses TRBV30 and TRBJ2-1, with 12 positions matching TRBD2. Per the germline V gene, CDR1 is GTSNPN and CDR2 is SVGIG (reference sequence). The CDR3 runs 15 residues. With 1 base clipped from V and 4 bases from J, the junction kept 2 bases outside the gene matches. CDR3 sequence (DNA): TGTGCCTGGAGTGAGACTAGCGGGAGTTACAATGAGCAGTTCTTC. Its protein product is CAWSETSGSYNEQFF.

The V call is TRBV7-9, the J call TRBJ2-1; 11 nucleotides match TRBD2. Per the germline V gene, CDR1 is SEHNR and CDR2 is FQNEAQ (reference sequence). After removal of 5 bases from V and 5 bases from J, the junction contained 2 bases not matched to a gene. The CDR3 spans 14 residues. For the CDR3, the DNA is TGTGCCAGCAGCCTACTAGCGGGGGACAATGAGCAGTTCTTC. Its translation is CASSLLAGDNEQFF.

The table lists this clone with a few counts. CDR3 in DNA: TGTGCCAGCAGCTTAGCTCAGGGTTCCACTAATGAAAAACTGTTTTTT. Amino acids: CASSLAQGSTNEKLFF. This chain uses TRBV7-9 with TRBJ1-4, with a possible D match to TRBD1 (5 bases). Germline V lookup: CDR1 SEHNR, CDR2 FQNEAQ (reference sequence). V lost 0 bases to trimming and J lost 2 bases, with 10 bases between them. CDR3 length: 16 amino acids.

The rearrangement joins TRBV12-1 to TRBJ1-3; no DNA check was done on the table's D call, TRBD1. TRBV12-1 is assigned pseudogene status. The CDR3 has 16 residues. This CDR3 reads CASSFAGELRGNTIYF. The CDR3 coding sequence is TGTGCCAGCAGCTTTGCAGGGGAATTGAGGGGAAACACCATATATTTT.

This chain uses TRBV2 with TRBJ2-7, with D tentatively TRBD2 (6 bases). The V gene lost 11 bases and the J gene lost 2 bases, with 16 bases spanning the gap. The CDR3 runs 13 residues. Germline V gene sequence: CDR1 SNHLY, CDR2 FYNNEI. CDR3: CASQAGNAYEQYF. DNA of the CDR3: TGTGCCTCCCAGGCGGGGAATGCCTACGAGCAGTACTTC.

The chain is built from TRBV3-1 (or the pseudogene TRBV3-2) and TRBJ1-4, with no clear D. Trimming removed 4 bases from V and 4 bases from J, with 10 bases in between. This CDR3 is built from 14 residues. Per the germline V gene, CDR1 is LGHDT and CDR2 is YNNKEL (reference sequence). DNA for the CDR3: TGTGCCAGCAGCCTCCGGGGATATAATGAAAAACTGTTTTTT. The encoded protein is CASSLRGYNEKLFF.

This chain joins TRBV30 and TRBJ2-1; 7 nucleotides align to TRBD2. This CDR3 is 14 amino acids long. V trimming: 1 base; J trimming: 8 bases; junction bases outside the gene matches: 8. Germline V CDR1 and CDR2: GTSNPN, SVGIG (reference sequence). CDR3 nucleotides: TGTGCCTGGAGTGGGCTAGCGGATTTCGATGAGCAGTTCTTC. Translation: CAWSGLADFDEQFF.

This clone was recorded once. The chain combines TRBV18 with TRBJ2-1, with TRBD2 matching 7 bases. With V trimmed by 2 bases and J by 6 bases, 10 bases remained unmatched. Germline loops: CDR1 KGHSH, CDR2 LQKENI. The length of the CDR3 is 16 residues. Written as DNA, the CDR3 is TGTGCCAGCTCACCAAACTGGGCGGGAGACCCCAATGAGCAGTTCTTC. Translated: CASSPNWAGDPNEQFF. Full variable domain (rest looked up from reference TRBV18 and TRBJ2-1): NAGVMQNPRHLVRRRGQEARLRCSPMKGHSHVYWYRQLPEEGLKFMVYLQKENIIDESGMPKERFSAEFPKEGPSILRIQQVVRGDSAAYFCASSPNWAGDPNEQFFGPGTRLTVL.

This clone came up a few times. This chain links TRBV28 with TRBJ2-7; TRBD1 agrees at 8 bases. Trimming cost V 5 bases and J 5 bases; bases outside gene matches: 11. The CDR3 loop spans 15 amino acids. CDR1 MDHEN and CDR2 SYDVKM come from the germline V gene. In DNA form, the CDR3 reads TGTGCCAGCAGTGAATACGGCAGGGGGCTCAACGAGCAGTACTTC. Amino acid sequence: CASSEYGRGLNEQYF.

This sequence joins TRBV28 and TRBJ2-7, with 9 bases fitting TRBD1. The junction had 6 bases not matched to a gene; V was cut back by 3 bases and J by 0 bases. CDR3 length equals 16 residues. CDR1 is MDHEN, CDR2 SYDVKM, per germline. The CDR3: CASSLGGTGNSYEQYF. The CDR3 nucleotides read TGTGCCAGCAGTTTGGGGGGGACAGGGAACTCCTACGAGCAGTACTTC.

The gene calls are TRBV30 and TRBJ1-5, with 9 bases matching TRBD1. Germline V lookup: CDR1 GTSNPN, CDR2 SVGIG (reference sequence). The trim removed 3 bases at V and 5 bases at J, leaving 5 bases unmatched. This CDR3 is built from 14 residues. CDR3 nucleotides: TGTGCCTGGAGAGGACAGGGGAGTCATCAGCCCCAGCATTTT. As protein: CAWRGQGSHQPQHF.

This clone has just a few counts. This rearrangement joins TRBV5-4 to TRBJ2-1, with TRBD2 identical over 13 bases. V trimming: 3 bases; J trimming: 5 bases; junction bases outside the gene matches: 5. This CDR3 comprises 16 residues. Germline V gene data show CDR1 as SGHNT and CDR2 as YYREEE (reference sequence). CDR3 sequence (DNA): TGTGCCAGCAGCTCTGGACTAGCGGGAGTCGACAATGAGCAGTTCTTC. Protein: CASSSGLAGVDNEQFF.

The genes are TRBV7-2 and TRBJ1-2; D call uncertain. V lost 5 bases to trimming and J lost 2 bases, with 12 bases between them. Germline assignment: CDR1 SGHTA and CDR2 FQGNSA. This CDR3 is 14 amino acids long. CDR3 region: CASSPPGGNYGYTF. In DNA form, the CDR3 reads TGTGCCAGCAGCCCCCCGGGAGGAAACTATGGCTACACCTTC.

The V and J genes are TRBV6-5 and TRBJ2-2; D call uncertain. CDR3 length: 14 residues. V was cut by 8 bases and J by 8 bases, with 18 bases left in between. Germline V lookup: CDR1 MNHEY, CDR2 SVGAGI. CDR3 in amino acids: CASLARILSGELFF. CDR3 in DNA: TGTGCCAGCCTGGCGCGGATCCTCTCGGGGGAGCTGTTTTTT.

V and J are TRBV28 and TRBJ1-6; D not certain. The CDR3 extends over 17 amino acids. The V gene lost 4 bases and the J gene lost 5 bases, with 18 bases spanning the gap. Germline V gene sequence: CDR1 MDHEN, CDR2 SYDVKM. The CDR3 protein is CASSSSGEASNNSPLHF. For the CDR3, the DNA is TGTGCCAGCAGTTCATCCGGGGAGGCATCTAATAATTCACCCCTCCACTTT.

The genes are TRBV6-4 and TRBJ1-6; 9 nucleotides line up with TRBD1. J lost 10 bases, V lost 4 bases, and 8 bases had no gene match. CDR1 and CDR2 (germline): MRHNA, SNTAGT. The CDR3 has 15 residues. CDR3 sequence: CASSAGTGRGSPLHF. The CDR3 DNA reads TGTGCCAGCAGTGCCGGGACAGGGAGAGGGTCACCCCTCCACTTT.

This clone was recorded a few times. CDR3 coding DNA: TGTGCCATCAGTGATGTGCGGACAGTCAATCAGCCCCAGCATTTT. It encodes CAISDVRTVNQPQHF. The V gene is TRBV10-3, the J gene TRBJ1-5; maybe TRBD1 (6 bases). CDR1 is ENHRY, CDR2 SYGVKD, per germline. The V and J ends lost 3 bases and 3 bases respectively, with 12 bases between them. CDR3 length: 15 amino acids.